The 18 T cell receptor beta chains in this list originate from one sample, sequenced in a study of T cell repertoires in ileal Crohn's disease (dated 2019 in TCRdb). The time point label here, explained by the study, means: neoterminal ileum biopsy at postoperative endoscopy, about 6 months after surgery. Library construction relied on the immunoSEQ multiplex PCR assay. TCRdb's version of the immuneACCESS table is confined to in-frame rearrangements and falls short of the full clone set. An unresolved V gene accounts for under half of the shortfall where checked; the remainder is of unknown origin. In this sample the table shows about 3,900 clones, 70% to 80% of which occur a single time. The leading ten clones occupy 8.3% of the sample. Specimen: ileal tissue. The origin of the receptors is an adult with Crohn's disease.

The chain uses TRBV6-6 and TRBJ2-4; 7 bases are a match to TRBD2. With V trimmed by 6 bases and J by 8 bases, 1 base remained unmatched. The CDR3 length is 11 residues. CDR1 and CDR2 (germline): MNHNY, SVGAGI (reference sequence). CDR3 region: CASRGGYIQYF. In DNA form, the CDR3 reads TGTGCCAGCAGGGGAGGGTACATTCAGTACTTC.

This chain connects TRBV2 to TRBJ2-1; 8 nucleotides align to TRBD2. The V gene end was trimmed by 8 bases and the J gene end by 6 bases; junction bases not matched to a gene: 12. This CDR3 has 15 residues. Germline V gives CDR1 SNHLY, CDR2 FYNNEI. CDR3 nucleotide sequence: TGTGCCAGCGGATCCACAGGACTAGCCCCCAATGAGCAGTTCTTC. Translating it yields CASGSTGLAPNEQFF.

CDR3 coding DNA: TGTGCCAGCAGTGAAGCGCGCTACGAGCAGTACTTC. Residues: CASSEARYEQYF. The chain employs TRBV2 and TRBJ2-7; D remains unclear. V lost 0 bases, J lost 3 bases, and 3 bases lay in between. CDR1 is SNHLY and CDR2 is FYNNEI in the germline V gene. This CDR3 has 12 amino acids.

The chain carries TRBV5-1 and TRBJ2-2, with D perhaps TRBD2 (6 bases). Germline CDR1 is SGHRS and CDR2 is YFSETQ. Trimming stripped 3 bases from V and 7 bases from J, with 16 bases between. This CDR3 comprises 15 residues. In nucleotides, the CDR3 is TGCGCCAGCAGCTGGGCAGGCCAGGGAGGCGGGGAGCTGTTTTTT. As protein: CASSWAGQGGGELFF.

The genes are TRBV6-1 and TRBJ1-6, with D maybe TRBD1 (6 bases). The V gene's germline CDR1 is MNHNS and CDR2 SASEGT. The V end was cut by 6 bases, the J end by 8 bases, with 17 bases between. This CDR3 contains 15 residues. The CDR3 DNA follows: TGTGCCAGCAGGGAAAGGGGGAAGGTTGATTCACCCCTCCACTTT. The encoded protein is CASRERGKVDSPLHF.

A single count supports this clone. The chain combines TRBV9 with TRBJ2-5, with D possibly matching TRBD2 (8 bases). Germline CDR1 and CDR2: SGDLS and YYNGEE. Trimming shortened V by 0 bases and J by 5 bases, and 20 bases separated the two germline ends. The CDR3 loop spans 17 amino acids. CDR3 coding DNA: TGTGCCAGCAGCGTAGGACTAGCGTCTTCAGGGGGGGAGACCCAGTACTTC. Protein product: CASSVGLASSGGETQYF.

This clone is labeled large. The CDR3 nucleotides read TGTGCCAGCAGCTTGGGGTCTAGCGCTCAAGAGACCCAGTACTTC. Translated, it gives CASSLGSSAQETQYF. The chain is built from TRBV7-4 and TRBJ2-5; tentatively, D is TRBD2 (6 bases). Per the germline V gene, CDR1 is SGHVT and CDR2 is SQSDAQ. The CDR3 extends over 15 amino acids. Trimming removed 3 bases from V and 2 bases from J, with 13 bases in between.

V is TRBV9 and J is TRBJ2-3, with TRBD1 matching 7 bases. The germline gives CDR1 SGDLS, CDR2 YYNGEE. The trim removed 4 bases at V and 0 bases at J, leaving 11 bases unmatched. This CDR3 has 17 residues. CDR3 sequence (DNA): TGTGCCAGCAGCCAAGAAGGGGGCAGGGCAAGCACAGATACGCAGTATTTT. This sequence encodes CASSQEGGRASTDTQYF.

This sequence joins TRBV19 and TRBJ2-2, with TRBD1 as a possible D gene (5 bases). The V and J ends lost 5 bases and 4 bases respectively, with 14 bases between them. This CDR3 region has 15 residues. The germline CDR1 and CDR2 sequences are LNHDA and SQIVND (reference sequence). CDR3 nucleotides: TGTGCCAGTAGTCCCCAGGGCAGGCCCACCGGGGAGCTGTTTTTT. It encodes CASSPQGRPTGELFF.

The gene calls are TRBV4-2 and TRBJ2-5; 15 bases agree with TRBD2. The V gene's germline CDR1 is LGHNA and CDR2 YNFKEQ. This CDR3 is built from 17 residues. V lost 1 base to trimming and J lost 2 bases; unmatched junction nucleotides: 2. The CDR3: CASSQVGLAGGQETQYF. CDR3 DNA: TGTGCCAGCAGCCAAGTGGGACTAGCGGGGGGTCAAGAGACCCAGTACTTC.

In its sample, this clone was seen a few times. This sequence joins TRBV7-6 and TRBJ2-2, with 8 bases identical to TRBD1. The germline gives CDR1 SGHVS, CDR2 FNYEAQ. The trim removed 5 bases at V and 6 bases at J, leaving 5 bases unmatched. The CDR3 spans 14 residues. The DNA of the CDR3 is TGTGCCAGCAGCCCAGGGACAGGTCCCGGGGAGCTGTTTTTT. This encodes CASSPGTGPGELFF.

The gene calls are TRBV6-6 and TRBJ2-7; 8 nucleotides line up with TRBD1. The V gene end was trimmed by 6 bases and the J gene end by 4 bases; junction bases not matched to a gene: 11. Germline-derived CDR1 and CDR2 are MNHNY and SVGAGI (reference sequence). The CDR3 extends over 15 amino acids. The CDR3 bases are TGTGCCAGCAGACCATCTACAGGGGGGTGGTACGAGCAGTACTTC. This gives the protein CASRPSTGGWYEQYF.

The rearrangement uses TRBV5-1 and TRBJ2-2; 9 bases agree with TRBD1. The germline gives CDR1 SGHRS, CDR2 YFSETQ. The CDR3 extends over 15 amino acids. The trim removed 2 bases at V and 4 bases at J, leaving 3 bases unmatched. Here the CDR3 reads CASSFGQGSTGELFF. The CDR3 DNA sequence: TGCGCCAGCAGCTTTGGACAGGGGAGCACCGGGGAGCTGTTTTTT.

This clone occurred a few times. This chain connects TRBV6-6 to TRBJ1-4; the match to TRBD1 covers 9 bases. The CDR3 extends over 15 amino acids. The ends lost 6 bases at V and 1 base at J; junction bases unmatched: 3. CDR1 is MNHNY, CDR2 SVGAGI, per germline (reference sequence). CDR3: CASSLDRGTNEKLFF. CDR3 bases: TGTGCCAGCAGCTTGGACAGGGGAACTAATGAAAAACTGTTTTTT.

The sample holds a few counts of this clone. The J gene is TRBJ2-5, the V gene TRBV13; perhaps TRBD1 as D (8 bases). Germline V gene sequence: CDR1 PRHDT, CDR2 FYEKMQ (reference sequence). The CDR3 contains 15 residues. Deletions cut 4 bases from V and 5 bases from J, with 17 bases between. The chain's CDR3 is CASSWRTGREETQYF. The CDR3 bases are TGTGCCAGCAGCTGGAGGACAGGGCGGGAGGAGACCCAGTACTTC.

The chain is built from TRBV2 and TRBJ1-1; D is perhaps TRBD1 (6 bases). Between the trimmed V and J ends, which lost 6 bases and 4 bases, there was a span of 15 bases. This CDR3 is 14 amino acids long. CDR1 is SNHLY, CDR2 FYNNEI, per germline. The DNA for the CDR3 is TGTGCCAGCAGGCCGGGGGGCGGCGGCACTGAAGCTTTCTTT. Protein product: CASRPGGGGTEAFF. Using reference TRBV2 and TRBJ1-1 for the parts outside the CDR3, the full variable domain is EPEVTQTPSHQVTQMGQEVILRCVPISNHLYFYWYRQILGQKVEFLVSFYNNEISEKSEIFDDQFSVERPDGSNFTLKIRSTKLEDSAMYFCASRPGGGGTEAFFGQGTRLTVV.

The V call is TRBV5-1, the J call TRBJ1-3; weak D call: TRBD1 (5 bases). V was clipped by 3 bases and J by 4 bases, with 8 bases between them. From germline, CDR1 is SGHRS and CDR2 YFSETQ. The CDR3 is 13 amino acids. CDR3 loop: CASSSWTGNTIYF. The CDR3 nucleotides are TGCGCCAGCAGCTCCTGGACAGGAAACACCATATATTTT.

This clone was counted a few times. The chain uses TRBV6-5 and TRBJ1-1, with D maybe TRBD1 (6 bases). The germline V gene has CDR1 MNHEY and CDR2 SVGAGI. CDR3 length: 13 residues. V lost 10 bases to trimming and J lost 5 bases, with 17 bases between them. CDR3 protein: CATIGGGRTEAFF. CDR3 nucleotides: TGTGCCACCATTGGGGGCGGGCGAACTGAAGCTTTCTTT.